The 25 T cell receptor beta chains below were found in one sample sequenced in a study of T cell repertoires in cytomegalovirus infection (dated by TCRdb to about 2019). The sample's treatment or condition label is to be understood as: in vitro stimulation with specific CMV peptide epitopes to enrich CMV-specific T cells. Their antigens are not known. The instrument given in TCRdb is Illumina HiSeq 1500. TCRdb reanalyzed the raw reads on its own, using fastp at Q25 for trimming and MiXCR for clone calling, and kept in-frame beta chains. Entries that share a CDR3 protein sequence are merged under the most common genes and DNA. A total of roughly 340,000 distinct CDR3 sequences appear in this sample, about 27% of them only once. The ten largest make up around 18% of the sample. The input for sequencing was cultured PBMCs, taken from culture after CMV antigen stimulation. The receptors were sampled from a human donor in good health (CMV status not recorded). Some clones in this sample may be carry-over from other donors' samples.

The count of this clonotype is one. The chain is built from TRBV15 and TRBJ2-3, with D hard to call. The V end was cut by 0 bases, the J end by 4 bases, with 14 bases between. Germline V gives CDR1 LNHNV, CDR2 YYDKDF (reference sequence). The CDR3 has 16 residues. The CDR3 here is CATSREGGSSSDTQYF. The DNA of the CDR3 is TGTGCCACCAGCAGAGAAGGTGGTAGTAGTTCAGATACGCAGTATTTT.

This chain links TRBV6-5 with TRBJ1-4, with D tentatively TRBD1 (5 bases). Between the trimmed V and J ends, which lost 0 bases and 0 bases, there was a span of 8 bases. Germline loops: CDR1 MNHEY, CDR2 SVGAGI. The length of the CDR3 is 16 residues. The chain's CDR3 is CASSYSGTATNEKLFF. The DNA for the CDR3 is TGTGCCAGCAGTTACTCCGGGACGGCAACTAATGAAAAACTGTTTTTT.

There are many counts of this clonotype. This sequence joins TRBV6-2 or TRBV6-3 and TRBJ2-3; possible D gene TRBD2, 6 bases. Germline CDR1 is MNHEY and CDR2 is SVGEGT. This CDR3 has 16 residues. Deletions cut 7 bases from V and 0 bases from J, with 17 bases between. CDR3 sequence: CASTGRRDGSTDTQYF. The CDR3 bases are TGTGCCAGCACCGGAAGGCGGGACGGAAGCACAGATACGCAGTATTTT.

The V gene is TRBV27, the J gene TRBJ2-3; D ambiguous. The V gene's germline CDR1 is MNHEY and CDR2 SMNVEV (reference sequence). This CDR3 comprises 11 residues. V lost 6 bases to trimming and J lost 1 base, with 2 bases between them. The CDR3: CASRRTDTQYF. DNA of the CDR3: TGTGCCAGCAGACGCACAGATACGCAGTATTTT.

V is TRBV7-3 and J is TRBJ2-5; D is perhaps TRBD1 (6 bases). V was pared by 5 bases and J by 1 base, with 17 bases between. The V gene's germline CDR1 is SGHTA and CDR2 FQGTGA. The CDR3 extends over 16 amino acids. The CDR3 sequence is CASSETGTILQETQYF. The CDR3 bases are TGTGCCAGCAGCGAAACAGGGACGATCCTCCAAGAGACCCAGTACTTC.

The V gene is TRBV19, the J gene TRBJ1-2; no reliable D call. This CDR3 is built from 16 residues. Germline assignment: CDR1 LNHDA and CDR2 SQIVND (reference sequence). Trimming removed 3 bases at V and 0 bases at J, with 14 bases between. The CDR3 sequence is CASSMVFELANYGYTF. The CDR3 region has the DNA TGTGCCAGTAGTATGGTATTCGAGTTAGCTAACTATGGCTACACCTTC.

The gene calls are TRBV6-1 and TRBJ1-1; D gene uncertain. The germline V gene has CDR1 MNHNS and CDR2 SASEGT. The V gene lost 1 base and the J gene lost 0 bases, with 3 bases spanning the gap. There are 13 residues in the CDR3. The CDR3, as DNA: TGTGCCAGCAGTGAAGTAATGAACACTGAAGCTTTCTTT. This translates into CASSEVMNTEAFF.

The chain carries TRBV19 and TRBJ2-1; D not certain. Germline CDR1 and CDR2: LNHDA and SQIVND (reference sequence). V shed 4 bases and J shed 8 bases, with 18 bases lying between them. The CDR3 loop spans 15 amino acids. CDR3 nucleotide sequence: TGTGCCAGTAGTACCCGGTTCTACGCTACAGATGAGCAGTTCTTC. Residues: CASSTRFYATDEQFF. The full variable domain, its missing parts supplied by reference TRBV19 and TRBJ2-1, is DGGITQSPKYLFRKEGQNVTLSCEQNLNHDAMYWYRQDPGQGLRLIYYSQIVNDFQKGDIAEGYSVSREKKESFPLTVTSAQKNPTAFYLCASSTRFYATDEQFFGPGTRLTVL.

The chain employs TRBV10-3 and TRBJ2-6, with TRBD1 identical over 10 bases. This CDR3 is 16 amino acids long. Losses at the gene ends were 10 bases for V and 1 base for J; bases not matched to a gene: 7. Germline V gives CDR1 ENHRY, CDR2 SYGVKD. The CDR3 reads CATRRTGGSGANVLTF. The CDR3 DNA reads TGTGCCACCCGGAGGACAGGGGGTTCTGGGGCCAACGTCCTGACTTTC.

This clonotype has a handful of counts. One end of the junction does not line up with germline, which may come from a read error. The chain combines TRBV7-8 with TRBJ1-2, with 11 bases matching TRBD1. Germline CDR1 SGHVS, CDR2 FQNEAQ. The CDR3 consists of 17 residues. The CDR3 here is CAGSLGISGTGGYGYTF. Written as DNA, the CDR3 is TGTGCCGGCAGCTTAGGGATCTCTGGGACAGGGGGCTATGGCTACACCTTC. Variable domain in full (rest from reference TRBV7-8 and TRBJ1-2): GAGVSQSPRYKVAKRGQDVALRCDPISGHVSLFWYQQALGQGPEFLTYFQNEAQLDKSGLPSDRFFAERPEGSVSTLKIQRTQQEDSAVYLCAGSLGISGTGGYGYTFGSGTRLTVV.

The rearrangement joins TRBV5-6 to TRBJ2-3; D is possibly TRBD2 (6 bases). V shed 3 bases and J shed 2 bases, with 7 bases lying between them. The germline V gene has CDR1 SGHDT and CDR2 YYEEEE. The length of the CDR3 is 13 residues. CDR3 DNA: TGTGCCAGCAGCTGGGGGGTCACAGATACGCAGTATTTT. Protein: CASSWGVTDTQYF.

This clonotype was counted many times. An end of the junction differs from the germline gene, which may be a read error. The chain is built from TRBV11-2 and TRBJ1-2, with D unresolved. This CDR3 contains 13 residues. Germline CDR1 reads SGHAT; CDR2 reads FQNNGV. CDR3 residues: CASSLGTDYGYTF. The CDR3 DNA reads TGTGCCAGCAGTTTAGGCACTGATTATGGCTACACCTTC. The full variable domain, with the rest looked up from reference TRBV11-2 and TRBJ1-2, is EAGVAQSPRYKIIEKRQSVAFWCNPISGHATLYWYQQILGQGPKLLIQFQNNGVVDDSQLPKDRFSAERLKGVDSTLKIQPAKLEDSAVYLCASSLGTDYGYTFGSGTRLTVV.

V and J are TRBV12-3 or TRBV12-4 and TRBJ2-1, with TRBD2 identical over 7 bases. CDR3 length equals 15 residues. V shed 7 bases, J shed 2 bases, and the junction held 8 bases outside the gene matches. CDR3 nucleotides: TGTGCCAGCACCTCGGGTACTAGCGCCTACAATGAGCAGTTCTTC. Translated, it gives CASTSGTSAYNEQFF.

CDR3 nucleotides: TGTGCCAGCAGTTCCCGGGACGCGCAGGGCGGACAAGAGACCCAGTACTTC. Translation gives CASSSRDAQGGQETQYF. The V call is TRBV27, the J call TRBJ2-5; D is tentatively TRBD1 or TRBD2 (5 bases each). V was shortened by 4 bases and J by 2 bases, with 20 bases between the two germline ends. Germline V CDR1 and CDR2: MNHEY, SMNVEV (reference sequence). The CDR3 consists of 17 residues.

This clonotype turned up a few times. The rearrangement links TRBV7-9 to TRBJ1-1; possible D gene TRBD1, 6 bases. CDR3 length equals 14 residues. Germline V gene lookup returns CDR1 SEHNR and CDR2 FQNEAQ (reference sequence). V lost 3 bases to trimming and J lost 2 bases, with 10 bases between them. This chain's CDR3 is CASSFTQGNTEAFF. CDR3 sequence (DNA): TGTGCCAGCAGCTTTACACAGGGTAACACTGAAGCTTTCTTT.

The genes are TRBV6-1 and TRBJ2-2, with 7 bases that match TRBD2. The CDR3 is 15 amino acids. V was clipped by 5 bases and J by 0 bases; unmatched bases: 3. Germline loops: CDR1 MNHNS, CDR2 SASEGT. The CDR3 region has the DNA TGTGCCAGCAGTAAACTAGCGCCGAACACCGGGGAGCTGTTTTTT. Protein: CASSKLAPNTGELFF.

This clonotype was found many times. The chain is built from TRBV7-9 and TRBJ2-6; 10 bases line up with TRBD1. J gave up 0 bases and V 5 bases, and 7 bases lay outside the gene matches. The germline V gene encodes CDR1 SEHNR and CDR2 FQNEAQ (reference sequence). The CDR3 covers 18 residues. The CDR3 spells CASSPNRDRGSGANVLTF. The CDR3 region has the DNA TGTGCCAGCAGCCCTAACCGGGACAGGGGCTCTGGGGCCAACGTCCTGACTTTC.

In its sample, this clonotype was seen a few times. The chain combines TRBV30 with TRBJ2-1; tentatively, D is TRBD1 (6 bases). V lost 1 base to trimming and J lost 6 bases, with 16 bases between them. The V gene's germline CDR1 is GTSNPN and CDR2 SVGIG (reference sequence). The CDR3 loop spans 15 amino acids. CDR3 coding DNA: TGTGCCTGGAGTGGTATAGGGGGAAGGGGCAATGAGCAGTTCTTC. Translation gives CAWSGIGGRGNEQFF.

This clonotype was counted a few times. DNA of the CDR3: TGTGCCAGCAGTTTTTTGGGACCCAGAGATACGCAGTATTTT. Protein product: CASSFLGPRDTQYF. This chain connects TRBV27 to TRBJ2-3, with D perhaps TRBD1 or TRBD2 (5 bases each). The V gene's germline CDR1 is MNHEY and CDR2 SMNVEV (reference sequence). The CDR3 contains 14 residues. With 3 bases removed from V and 5 bases from J, the gap between germline ends came to 12 bases.

The rearrangement links TRBV20-1 to TRBJ2-7, with D unclear. Germline CDR1 reads DFQATT; CDR2 reads SNEGSKA (reference sequence). V lost 3 bases to trimming and J lost 4 bases, with 7 bases between them. This CDR3 spans 11 amino acids. CDR3 bases: TGCAGTGCTAGCCAGACTTACGAGCAGTACTTC. Amino acid sequence: CSASQTYEQYF.

The sample holds many counts of this clonotype. The rearrangement joins TRBV7-2 to TRBJ2-4; D may be TRBD1 (6 bases). This CDR3 has 15 amino acids. Trimming shortened V by 3 bases and J by 9 bases, and 18 bases separated the two germline ends. Germline V lookup: CDR1 SGHTA, CDR2 FQGNSA. The DNA for the CDR3 is TGTGCCAGCAGCTTGGGATGGACAGCTTCGGCCATTCAGTACTTC. Translated, it gives CASSLGWTASAIQYF.

This clonotype was counted a few times. The J gene is TRBJ1-2, the V gene TRBV7-8; D unresolved. Deletions cut 1 base from V and 4 bases from J, with 7 bases between. Per the germline V gene, CDR1 is SGHVS and CDR2 is FQNEAQ. This CDR3 has 13 amino acids. Here the CDR3 DNA reads TGTGCCAGCAGCTTAGATCCAGTCTATGGCTACACCTTC. As protein: CASSLDPVYGYTF.

The chain recombines TRBV5-1 with TRBJ1-3; D unresolved. Per the germline V gene, CDR1 is SGHRS and CDR2 is YFSETQ. This CDR3 contains 14 residues. Trimming left V 3 bases short and J 0 bases short, with 7 bases between. DNA for the CDR3: TGCGCCAGCAGCTCAGACAACTCTGGAAACACCATATATTTT. The encoded protein is CASSSDNSGNTIYF.

In its sample, this clonotype was seen a few times. The gene calls are TRBV25-1 and TRBJ2-1; 10 positions agree with TRBD1. The CDR3 loop spans 14 amino acids. Germline CDR1 and CDR2: MGHDK and SYGVNS. V lost 6 bases and J lost 5; bases outside the gene matches: 4. This CDR3 is CASSRDRGHNEQFF. Written as DNA, the CDR3 is TGTGCCAGCAGCCGGGACAGGGGCCACAATGAGCAGTTCTTC.

Many counts were recorded for this clonotype. V gene TRBV7-2 combines with J gene TRBJ2-7; D uncertain. Trimming shortened V by 5 bases and J by 1 base, and 9 bases separated the two germline ends. The CDR3 is made up of 13 amino acids. From germline, CDR1 is SGHTA and CDR2 FQGNSA. The CDR3 sequence is CASSLDGSYEQYF. As DNA, the CDR3 is TGTGCCAGCAGCCTGGACGGGTCCTACGAGCAGTACTTC.